This T cell receptor beta chain was captured by sequencing in a study of OX40 agonist ivuxolimab in advanced cancers. The CDR3 has 11 amino acids. V gave up 4 bases and J gave up 8 bases, with 8 bases separating them. Germline loops: CDR1 MDHEN, CDR2 SYDVKM. Sampled blood was obtained at baseline, cycle 4 day 1, and cycle 7 day 1. Here immunoSEQ multiplex PCR was the method, and the copy in TCRdb shows in-frame clones only, minus some. The sample records about 78,000 clones, about 90% being singletons. The source of this sequence is an adult with an advanced solid tumor such as melanoma, head and neck, liver or kidney cancer. This sample comprised CD4+ or CD8+ T cells sorted from blood, obtained in a trial of the OX40 agonist ivuxolimab. This sequence joins TRBV28 and TRBJ1-2; a weak D match, TRBD1 (6 bases). The CDR3 is CASSYRDGYTF. In DNA, the CDR3 is TGTGCCAGCAGTTACAGGGACGGCTACACCTTC.